These 30 T cell receptor beta chains were sequenced from one sample in a study of technical replicates of blood from several donors. Data came from immunoSEQ multiplex PCR; TCRdb stores just in-frame clones and leaves some out. The sample has over 45,000 clones, 92% seen once. The sequenced sample consisted of PBMCs. These receptors originate from a human donor in good health. Some clones in this sample may be carry-over from other donors' samples.

The DNA for the CDR3 is TGTGCCAGCGGCCCGACAGGGACTTCACCCCTCCACTTT. This sequence encodes CASGPTGTSPLHF. The rearrangement joins TRBV6-5 to TRBJ1-6, with 7 positions matching TRBD1. The ends lost 8 bases at V and 9 bases at J; junction bases unmatched: 7. The CDR3 totals 13 residues. Germline loops: CDR1 MNHEY, CDR2 SVGAGI.

This clone was observed a single time. The chain combines TRBV11-1 with TRBJ1-2, with D possibly matching TRBD1 (6 bases). V lost 3 bases and J lost 4, with 6 bases in between. The germline V gene has CDR1 SGHAT and CDR2 FQDESV (reference sequence). This CDR3 region has 12 residues. CDR3 coding DNA: TGTGCCAGCAGCTTGACAGGCTATGGCTACACCTTC. As protein: CASSLTGYGYTF. Using reference TRBV11-1 and TRBJ1-2 for the parts outside the CDR3, the full variable domain is EAEVAQSPRYKITEKSQAVAFWCDPISGHATLYWYRQILGQGPELLVQFQDESVVDDSQLPKDRFSAERLKGVDSTLKIQPAELGDSAMYLCASSLTGYGYTFGSGTRLTVV.

The chain carries TRBV5-6 and TRBJ1-5; 7 nucleotides agree with TRBD1. V dropped 0 bases and J dropped 5; count of bases not matched to a gene: 2. The CDR3 runs 14 residues. Germline V gene sequence: CDR1 SGHDT, CDR2 YYEEEE. The CDR3 DNA reads TGTGCCAGCAGCTTGGGACAGGGCCATCAGCCCCAGCATTTT. Residues: CASSLGQGHQPQHF.

The chain joins TRBV6-5 to TRBJ1-1, with 7 positions matching TRBD1. The germline gives CDR1 MNHEY, CDR2 SVGAGI. The CDR3 covers 13 residues. V gave up 2 bases and J gave up 6 bases; unmatched junction bases: 3. The CDR3 is CASSYTGEAEAFF. In nucleotides, the CDR3 is TGTGCCAGCAGTTACACAGGGGAGGCTGAAGCTTTCTTT.

This clone was observed a few times. The chain links TRBV7-8 to TRBJ2-5; 11 positions agree with TRBD2. The CDR3 length is 16 residues. Germline CDR1 is SGHVS and CDR2 is FQNEAQ. V trimming: 5 bases; J trimming: 1 base; junction bases outside the gene matches: 6. CDR3: CASSGGTSGPQETQYF. Here the CDR3 DNA reads TGTGCCAGCAGCGGGGGGACTAGCGGACCCCAAGAGACCCAGTACTTC.

This sequence joins TRBV5-1 and TRBJ2-6; D unclear. CDR3 length: 15 residues. The germline CDR1 and CDR2 sequences are SGHRS and YFSETQ. Trimming took 2 bases from V and 1 from J, leaving 7 bases between them. For the CDR3, the DNA is TGCGCCAGCAGCTTTTTAGAGTCTGGGGCCAACGTCCTGACTTTC. Protein product: CASSFLESGANVLTF.

This chain connects TRBV20-1 to TRBJ2-6; no firm D call. Germline assignment: CDR1 DFQATT and CDR2 SNEGSKA (reference sequence). The CDR3 has 11 amino acids. The ends were cut back, 7 bases at V and 10 bases at J, with 11 bases in the middle. The CDR3 spells CSDSSLNVLTF. The CDR3, as DNA: TGCAGTGACAGCTCCCTAAACGTCCTGACTTTC.

V usage is TRBV6-1 and J usage is TRBJ2-7; a possible D gene is TRBD1 (7 bases). Germline assignment: CDR1 MNHNS and CDR2 SASEGT. The CDR3 consists of 13 residues. The V gene lost 2 bases and the J gene lost 6 bases, with 11 bases spanning the gap. CDR3 sequence (DNA): TGTGCCAGCAGTGAAAGACAGGGAGGCGAGCAGTACTTC. Translating gives CASSERQGGEQYF.

The chain combines TRBV11-3 with TRBJ2-7; D is unresolved. Between the trimmed V and J ends, which lost 0 bases and 0 bases, there was a span of 12 bases. The CDR3 covers 16 residues. Per germline, CDR1 SGHNT and CDR2 YENEEA. CDR3 DNA sequence: TGTGCCAGCAGCTTAGACGACCCCCGCGGCTCCTACGAGCAGTACTTC. Translated: CASSLDDPRGSYEQYF.

The chain is built from TRBV2 and TRBJ1-2; 8 nucleotides match TRBD1. Germline V gives CDR1 SNHLY, CDR2 FYNNEI. This CDR3 is 14 amino acids long. The junction had 8 bases not matched to a gene; V was cut back by 7 bases and J by 4 bases. The CDR3 nucleotides read TGTGCCAGCACTGGACAGGGCCCTCTCTATGGCTACACCTTC. Translated: CASTGQGPLYGYTF.

V usage is TRBV23-1 and J usage is TRBJ2-7; 9 nucleotides match TRBD1. TRBV23-1 is an open reading frame, and its role is uncertain. Trimming took 2 bases from V and 6 from J; bases not matched to a gene: 17. This CDR3 is 18 amino acids long. The CDR3 DNA sequence: TGCGCCAGCAGTCAACTATACAGCCGGGACAGGGAGGATCGCGAGCAGTACTTC. As protein: CASSQLYSRDREDREQYF.

The chain has TRBV10-3 and TRBJ2-5; the D gene is possibly TRBD1 (5 bases). CDR1 and CDR2 (germline): ENHRY, SYGVKD. The ends were cut back, 0 bases at V and 6 bases at J, with 14 bases in the middle. The CDR3 has 15 amino acids. The CDR3: CAISESKGVGQTQYF. The CDR3, as DNA: TGTGCCATCAGTGAGTCAAAAGGGGTTGGACAGACCCAGTACTTC.

The chain recombines TRBV6-6 with TRBJ2-1, with a possible D match to TRBD1 (6 bases). CDR1 is MNHNY and CDR2 is SVGAGI in the germline V gene (reference sequence). Trimming stripped 2 bases from V and 8 bases from J, with 13 bases between. This CDR3 is 14 amino acids long. CDR3 residues: CASSYDARGYEQFF. CDR3 nucleotide sequence: TGTGCCAGCAGTTACGATGCCAGGGGCTATGAGCAGTTCTTC.

The CDR3 protein is CSVEANRGGYTF. For the CDR3, the DNA is TGCAGCGTTGAAGCCAACAGGGGCGGCTACACCTTC. The gene calls are TRBV29-1 and TRBJ1-2; 7 bases map to TRBD1. Per the germline V gene, CDR1 is SQVTM and CDR2 is ANQGSEA. This CDR3 spans 12 amino acids. V trimming: 1 base; J trimming: 8 bases; junction bases outside the gene matches: 4.

The chain combines TRBV6-6 with TRBJ2-1, with TRBD2 matching 8 bases. The V gene end was trimmed by 5 bases and the J gene end by 10 bases; junction bases not matched to a gene: 4. The CDR3 contains 12 residues. CDR1 MNHNY and CDR2 SVGAGI come from the germline V gene (reference sequence). CDR3 coding DNA: TGTGCCAGCAGTCAATCTAGCGGGGAGCAGTTCTTC. It is translated as CASSQSSGEQFF.

V is TRBV2 and J is TRBJ1-5, with D possibly matching TRBD1 (5 bases). The CDR3 extends over 15 amino acids. The V gene's germline CDR1 is SNHLY and CDR2 FYNNEI. Trimming stripped 1 base from V and 2 bases from J, with 9 bases between. The CDR3 here is CASSEVGLGNQPQHF. As DNA, the CDR3 is TGTGCCAGCAGTGAAGTGGGGCTCGGCAATCAGCCCCAGCATTTT.

This rearrangement joins TRBV4-3 to TRBJ1-1, with a possible D match to TRBD1 (5 bases). The CDR3 is 13 residues long. Deletions cut 5 bases from V and 1 base from J, with 8 bases between. The germline CDR1 and CDR2 sequences are LGHNA and YSLEER. The CDR3 region is CASSKQENTEAFF. CDR3 in DNA: TGCGCCAGCAGCAAACAGGAGAACACTGAAGCTTTCTTT.

The chain combines TRBV9 with TRBJ2-2, with a possible D match to TRBD1 (6 bases). The V end was cut by 3 bases, the J end by 0 bases, with 15 bases between. This CDR3 comprises 17 residues. Germline values: CDR1 SGDLS, CDR2 YYNGEE. CDR3 bases: TGTGCCAGCAGCGAACCAGCAGGGACAACGAACACCGGGGAGCTGTTTTTT. Residues: CASSEPAGTTNTGELFF.

Comment on this clone: Other DNA sequences of this sample code for an identical CDR3. This CDR3 is CASSLRQGGQPQHF. The CDR3 region has the DNA TGTGCCAGCAGCTTAAGGCAGGGAGGTCAGCCCCAGCATTTT. The V gene is TRBV7-2, the J gene TRBJ1-5; tentatively, D is TRBD1 (5 bases). V was cut by 2 bases and J by 6 bases, with 11 bases left in between. CDR1 and CDR2 (germline): SGHTA, FQGNSA. The CDR3 has 14 amino acids.

This chain connects TRBV5-1 to TRBJ2-3, with D possibly matching TRBD2 (5 bases). The germline V and J ends were trimmed by 5 bases and 4 bases, with 17 bases remaining between them. The CDR3 totals 15 residues. Germline V gene data show CDR1 as SGHRS and CDR2 as YFSETQ. The CDR3 bases are TGCGCCAGCAGTCCTTTGGTAGAGGGCTCAGATACGCAGTATTTT. Protein sequence: CASSPLVEGSDTQYF. The full variable domain, its missing parts supplied by reference TRBV5-1 and TRBJ2-3, is KAGVTQTPRYLIKTRGQQVTLSCSPISGHRSVSWYQQTPGQGLQFLFEYFSETQRNKGNFPGRFSGRQFSNSRSEMNVSTLELGDSALYLCASSPLVEGSDTQYFGPGTRLTVL.

This clone appeared a single time. The chain carries TRBV25-1 and TRBJ2-5, with 7 nucleotides matching TRBD1. Trimming cost V 9 bases and J 7 bases; bases outside gene matches: 14. In germline, CDR1 is MGHDK, CDR2 SYGVNS. The length of the CDR3 is 14 residues. The CDR3: CASRPPTGVGTQYF. CDR3 bases: TGTGCCAGTAGACCCCCCACAGGGGTAGGGACCCAGTACTTC.

This chain connects TRBV5-1 to TRBJ2-1; 7 bases align to TRBD2. Germline trimming cut 8 bases from V and 8 bases from J; bases unmatched to any gene: 10. The CDR3 runs to 13 residues. Germline CDR1 reads SGHRS; CDR2 reads YFSETQ. CDR3 sequence: CASSRGSGHEQFF. For the CDR3, the DNA is TGCGCCAGTTCACGCGGGAGCGGTCATGAGCAGTTCTTC.

J is TRBJ1-2 and V is TRBV2, with TRBD1 as a possible D gene (6 bases). Trimming stripped 2 bases from V and 5 bases from J, with 21 bases between. CDR3 size: 17 residues. Germline V gives CDR1 SNHLY, CDR2 FYNNEI. The CDR3 loop is CASSENTRYQGGYGYTF. The CDR3 DNA sequence: TGTGCCAGCAGTGAAAATACCCGGTATCAAGGGGGATATGGCTACACCTTC.

V is TRBV5-6 and J is TRBJ1-4, with 10 bases that match TRBD1. The CDR3 consists of 15 residues. V lost 3 bases to trimming and J lost 7 bases; unmatched junction nucleotides: 6. Germline V lookup: CDR1 SGHDT, CDR2 YYEEEE. The CDR3 is CASSYETGGGEKLFF. Written as DNA, the CDR3 is TGTGCCAGCAGCTATGAGACAGGGGGCGGTGAAAAACTGTTTTTT.

The chain recombines TRBV4-2 with TRBJ2-7, with 9 bases aligning to TRBD1. Looked up from germline, CDR1 is LGHNA and CDR2 is YNFKEQ. J was trimmed by 5 bases and V by 4 bases; bases with no gene match: 9. This CDR3 region has 15 residues. The CDR3 reads CASSLTGGAFHEQYF. In DNA, the CDR3 is TGTGCCAGCAGCCTCACAGGGGGCGCTTTTCACGAGCAGTACTTC.

This clone was detected once. The rearrangement uses TRBV29-1 and TRBJ2-1, with 12 nucleotides matching TRBD2. The CDR3 runs 15 residues. Germline CDR1 is SQVTM and CDR2 is ANQGSEA. The V segment lost 6 bases and the J segment 4 bases; nucleotides outside the gene matches: 7. The CDR3 spells CSVPGLAGRYNEQFF. The CDR3 region has the DNA TGCAGCGTCCCCGGACTAGCGGGGCGGTACAATGAGCAGTTCTTC.

The chain carries TRBV7-3 and TRBJ2-5, with 8 bases aligning to TRBD2. The CDR3 sequence is 15 residues long. J lost 4 bases, V lost 5 bases, and 9 bases had no gene match. Germline V gene data show CDR1 as SGHTA and CDR2 as FQGTGA. The CDR3 reads CASSAVGLAVETQYF. In nucleotides, the CDR3 is TGTGCCAGCAGCGCCGTCGGACTAGCAGTAGAGACCCAGTACTTC.

This chain links TRBV11-3 with TRBJ2-3; 9 bases match TRBD1. The germline V gene has CDR1 SGHNT and CDR2 YENEEA. The CDR3 spans 16 residues. V dropped 5 bases and J dropped 4; count of bases not matched to a gene: 10. The CDR3 is CASSPGTGSFSDTQYF. CDR3 DNA sequence: TGTGCCAGCAGCCCCGGGACAGGGAGTTTTTCAGATACGCAGTATTTT.

The chain uses TRBV5-6 and TRBJ1-6, with D possibly TRBD1 on 6 matching bases. V lost 4 bases and J 9 bases, leaving 14 bases between the germline ends. The germline gives CDR1 SGHDT, CDR2 YYEEEE. The CDR3 length is 14 residues. DNA of the CDR3: TGTGCCAGCAGCCACGGACAGTTGGGTTCACCCCTCCACTTT. Its translation: CASSHGQLGSPLHF.

This rearrangement joins TRBV4-3 to TRBJ2-5; 8 nucleotides agree with TRBD1. Trimming at V came to 0 bases and at J to 7 bases, leaving 7 bases not matched to a gene. CDR1 is LGHNA, CDR2 YSLEER, per germline. The CDR3 is 15 residues long. Here the CDR3 reads CASSQEYGQGATQYF. In DNA form, the CDR3 reads TGCGCCAGCAGCCAAGAATATGGTCAGGGGGCGACCCAGTACTTC.